This is a list of T cell receptor beta chains from one sample in a study of T-cell memory formation after mild COVID-19. TCRdb fed the 5' RACE reads into MiXCR, producing one record per CDR3 protein. Of about 320,000 distinct CDR3 sequences in the sample, roughly an eighth were seen once. Sequenced: PBMCs or a T cell subset sorted from them (not recorded which). These receptors were obtained from a man between 18 and 35 years old who had mild COVID-19 (a few samples of this study predate the infection). Cell type and time point are not known. Each CDR3 is given with its conserved first and last residue. A D gene is named only where the DNA matches it firmly. Rows give clone size only sometimes, using once, few, many, or a class for an expanded clone.

V gene	clone size	D gene	J gene	CDR3 length	CDR3 DNA	CDR3 protein
TRBV20-1	NA	NA	TRBJ1-1	13	TGCAGTGCCATAGAGTCATTCCACACTGAAGCTTTCTTT	CSAIESFHTEAFF
TRBV6-2/TRBV6-3	NA	NA	TRBJ2-1	13	TGTGCCAGCATCGACTGGTTCTACAATGAGCAGTTCTTC	CASIDWFYNEQFF
TRBV11-2	many	TRBD2	TRBJ2-3	15	TGTGCCAGCACCCTAAGCGGGGGGGCCATAGATACGCAGTATTTT	CASTLSGGAIDTQYF
TRBV10-3	many	NA	TRBJ2-7	14	TGTGCCATCAGCGGGGCAGGGAAATCCTACGAGCAGTACTTC	CAISGAGKSYEQYF
TRBV12-3/TRBV12-4	few	NA	TRBJ2-4	17	TGTGCCAGCAGTTTCCTTCCCCGACAGGTCCCCAAAAACATTCAGTACTTC	CASSFLPRQVPKNIQYF
TRBV19	few	TRBD1	TRBJ1-5	14	TGTGCCAGCCTGGGACAGGGGGCCGGTCAGCCCCAGCATTTT	CASLGQGAGQPQHF
TRBV5-1	many	TRBD1	TRBJ2-3	14	TGCGCCAGCAGCCCGGGACAGTACACAGATACGCAGTATTTT	CASSPGQYTDTQYF
TRBV7-2	many	NA	TRBJ1-1	18	TGTGCCAGCAGCTTAGAACATCCGGGACGGCTCATGAACACTGAAGCTTTCTTT	CASSLEHPGRLMNTEAFF
TRBV4-2	NA	NA	TRBJ2-1	14	TGTGCCAGCAGCCAAGGGGGGGGCAGACGTGAGCAGTTCTTC	CASSQGGGRREQFF
TRBV20-1	NA	NA	TRBJ1-4	15	TGCAGTGCTAGAGACCCGGGGGGGGTACAGGAAAAACTGTTTTTT	CSARDPGGVQEKLFF
TRBV7-2	few	TRBD1	TRBJ1-2	14	TGTGCCAGCAGCGTAGACCGGACAGGGGTTGGCTACACCTTC	CASSVDRTGVGYTF
TRBV5-1	NA	NA	TRBJ1-2	15	TGCGCCAGCAGCTTGGTTTCGGCAGGGAACTATGGCTACACCTTC	CASSLVSAGNYGYTF
TRBV20-1	NA	TRBD1	TRBJ1-4	14	TGCAGTGCTACTCCCCGGACAGGGAATGAAAAACTGTTTTTT	CSATPRTGNEKLFF
TRBV4-2	few	TRBD1	TRBJ2-7	15	TGTGCCAGCAGCCCGGGGACAGGGAGTCCTTACGAGCAGTACTTC	CASSPGTGSPYEQYF
TRBV6-6	NA	TRBD1	TRBJ2-7	16	TGTGCCAGCAGTCTGCCTACAGGGGTGGGGCCCTACGAGCAGTACTTC	CASSLPTGVGPYEQYF
TRBV7-2	NA	NA	TRBJ1-5	17	TGTGCCAGCAGCTTAGTCGCGGGGGGATATAGCAATCAGCCCCAGCATTTT	CASSLVAGGYSNQPQHF
TRBV6-5	NA	NA	TRBJ2-2	15	TGTGCCAGCAGCCGACGGACAGCGAACACCGGGGAGCTGTTTTTT	CASSRRTANTGELFF
TRBV4-3	NA	NA	TRBJ2-4	13	TGCGCCAGCAGCCAAGCGGGCGAAGACATTCAGTACTTC	CASSQAGEDIQYF
TRBV15	NA	NA	TRBJ2-7	13	TGTGCCACCAGCAGAGACAGCCCCTACGAGCAGTACTTC	CATSRDSPYEQYF
TRBV20-1	many	NA	TRBJ1-2	14	TGCAGTGCTCCAGACGGGCGCCGGGCCTATGGCTACACCTTC	CSAPDGRRAYGYTF
TRBV6-5	few	NA	TRBJ2-5	14	TGTGCCAGCAGTTACGGGGGGCGCGGGGAGACCCAGTACTTC	CASSYGGRGETQYF
TRBV5-1	NA	NA	TRBJ2-7	16	TGCGCCAGCAGCTTGGGAGCACCGCCCAACTCCTACGAGCAGTACTTC	CASSLGAPPNSYEQYF
TRBV3-1	NA	TRBD2	TRBJ2-5	15	TGTGCCAGCAGCCAAGACACTAGCGGGGAAGAGACCCAGTACTTC	CASSQDTSGEETQYF
TRBV7-9	few	TRBD1	TRBJ1-2	13	TGTGCCAGCAGCTTAGCAGACAGGGTTGGCTACACCTTC	CASSLADRVGYTF
TRBV19	NA	TRBD2	TRBJ2-7	15	TGTGCCAGTAGCCCGAGGGCTAGCGGGACCTACGAGCAGTACTTC	CASSPRASGTYEQYF
TRBV7-9	NA	NA	TRBJ2-1	14	TGTGCCAGCAGGTTCCGGGGACCCGAGGAGGAGCAGTTCTTC	CASRFRGPEEEQFF
TRBV7-2	NA	NA	TRBJ2-3	15	TGTGCCAGCAGCACCCTAGGGTGGTCCACAGATACGCAGTATTTT	CASSTLGWSTDTQYF
TRBV21-1	many	NA	TRBJ2-7	8	TGTGCCAGCAGCAAAGGGTACTTC	CASSKGYF
TRBV3-1	few	NA	TRBJ1-1	14	TGTGCCAGCAGCCCAAGCCAATTAGAAACTGAAGCTTTCTTT	CASSPSQLETEAFF
TRBV6-5	few	NA	TRBJ2-3	13	TGTGCCAGCAGTTACTCTTCGGCAGATACGCAGTATTTT	CASSYSSADTQYF
TRBV11-1	few	NA	TRBJ2-1	15	TGTGCCAGCAGCTTAGAGAGTTGGGCGGGGAATGAGCAGTTCTTC	CASSLESWAGNEQFF
TRBV10-3	NA	TRBD1	TRBJ2-2	14	TGTGCCATCAGGGGACAGGGTTCCACCGGGGAGCTGTTTTTT	CAIRGQGSTGELFF
TRBV2	NA	NA	TRBJ2-3	14	TGTGCCAGCAAGGACCAGCGGAGCACAGATACGCAGTATTTT	CASKDQRSTDTQYF
TRBV20-1	NA	NA	TRBJ2-6	16	TGCAGTGCAGGGGGGCAGGGATTTTCCGGGGCCAACGTCCTGACTTTC	CSAGGQGFSGANVLTF
TRBV6-5	few	NA	TRBJ1-3	17	TGTGCCAGCAGTTATCAATACAGGGTGACAGGTGGAAACACCATATATTTT	CASSYQYRVTGGNTIYF
TRBV4-1	few	TRBD1	TRBJ2-2	16	TGCGCCAGCAGCCAAGACAGGGGGCTAGGGTCCGGGGAGCTGTTTTTT	CASSQDRGLGSGELFF
TRBV20-1	NA	NA	TRBJ1-1	13	TGCAGTGCTAGCCTGTCCGGGCTCACTGAAGCTTTCTTT	CSASLSGLTEAFF
TRBV7-3	few	NA	TRBJ2-1	13	TGTGCCAGCAGCTTAAGACAGCCTAATGAGCAGTTCTTC	CASSLRQPNEQFF
TRBV20-1	few	TRBD1	TRBJ1-4	13	TGCAGTGCTAGGGGACAGCTTGGGGAAAAACTGTTTTTT	CSARGQLGEKLFF
TRBV7-2	few	NA	TRBJ2-1	16	TGTGCCAGCAGCCCGGCGACAGCTGCGCCATACAATGAGCAGTTCTTC	CASSPATAAPYNEQFF
TRBV12-3/TRBV12-4	few	NA	TRBJ2-1	12	TGTGCCAGCAGAGGACGGGGGAGCGAGCAGTTCTTC	CASRGRGSEQFF
TRBV5-1	many	NA	TRBJ2-1	15	TGCGCCAGCAGCTTTCCAGGTGATGCCTACAATGAGCAGTTCTTC	CASSFPGDAYNEQFF
TRBV20-1	NA	NA	TRBJ2-4	13	TGCAGTGCTCCTTCCCTGGCCAAAAACATTCAGTACTTC	CSAPSLAKNIQYF